These T cell receptor beta chains were read from a single sample in a study of CD8 T cells in Susac syndrome. TCRdb reprocessed the immunoSEQ multiplex PCR reads via MiXCR and lists one record per CDR3 protein. The sample shows about 150,000 distinct CDR3 sequences, approximately 94% of them seen only once. The source material was CD8+ T cells from PBMCs. These receptors all come from a human donor with multiple sclerosis. Each CDR3 is given with its conserved first and last residue. A D gene is named only where the DNA matches it firmly. Rows may omit the clone size; those that give it use once, few, many or a size class.

clone_size	cdr3_length	v_call	d_call	j_call	cdr3_aa	cdr3_nt
NA	14	TRBV5-4	NA	TRBJ1-2	CASSSSETGYGYTF	TGTGCCAGCAGCTCATCCGAGACTGGATATGGCTACACCTTC
NA	12	TRBV7-9	NA	TRBJ1-5	CASSFGEQPQHF	TGTGCCAGCAGCTTTGGGGAGCAGCCCCAGCATTTT
NA	15	TRBV3-1	NA	TRBJ1-2	CASSQGSRATYGYTF	TGTGCCAGCAGCCAAGGAAGCCGGGCCACCTATGGCTACACCTTC
NA	15	TRBV29-1	TRBD1	TRBJ2-2	CSVEFRQGFVGELFF	TGCAGCGTTGAATTTAGACAGGGTTTCGTCGGGGAGCTGTTTTTT
NA	14	TRBV24-1	NA	TRBJ1-5	CATAGGYGNQPQHF	TGTGCCACCGCGGGGGGCTACGGCAATCAGCCCCAGCATTTT
NA	15	TRBV5-1	NA	TRBJ2-7	CASSSLVGDEYEQYF	TGCGCCAGCAGCTCATTAGTGGGCGACGAATACGAGCAGTACTTC
NA	14	TRBV15	TRBD1	TRBJ1-2	CATSRGQGADGYTF	TGTGCCACCAGCAGGGGACAGGGGGCGGATGGCTACACCTTC
NA	15	TRBV7-9	NA	TRBJ2-7	CASSLIRTEPYEQYF	TGTGCCAGCAGCCTCATCCGGACAGAACCCTACGAGCAGTACTTC
NA	14	TRBV20-1	TRBD1	TRBJ2-7	CSARARDRGHEQYF	TGCAGTGCTAGAGCCCGAGACAGGGGCCACGAGCAGTACTTC
NA	17	TRBV7-2	TRBD1	TRBJ1-2	CASSSDRASGSSHGYTF	TGTGCCAGCAGCTCGGACAGGGCGAGCGGGAGTTCACATGGCTACACCTTC
NA	14	TRBV6-6	TRBD2	TRBJ2-7	CASSQRGYTYEQYF	TGTGCCAGCAGTCAGCGGGGTTACACCTACGAGCAGTACTTC
NA	12	TRBV5-6	NA	TRBJ1-1	CASSLGITEAFF	TGTGCCAGCAGCTTGGGGATCACGGAAGCTTTCTTT
NA	12	TRBV20-1	NA	TRBJ1-6	CSARLYNSPLHF	TGCAGTGCTAGACTATATAATTCACCCCTCCACTTT
NA	14	TRBV29-1	NA	TRBJ1-1	CSVGQLRGGTEAFF	TGCAGCGTTGGACAACTTCGTGGAGGCACTGAAGCTTTCTTT
NA	14	TRBV27	NA	TRBJ1-6	CASGLKLRGSPLHF	TGTGCCAGCGGCCTTAAGTTAAGGGGTTCACCCCTCCACTTT
NA	15	TRBV27	NA	TRBJ2-5	CASSLQGINGETQYF	TGTGCCAGCAGTTTGCAGGGCATAAACGGAGAGACCCAGTACTTC
NA	15	TRBV20-1	TRBD1	TRBJ2-7	CSARDRGGALFEQYF	TGCAGTGCTAGAGATAGAGGGGGCGCCCTGTTTGAGCAGTACTTC
NA	15	TRBV7-9	TRBD2	TRBJ2-1	CASSLLAGENNEQFF	TGTGCCAGCAGCTTACTTGCGGGGGAAAACAATGAGCAGTTCTTC
NA	14	TRBV30	NA	TRBJ2-3	CAWSMGGHTDTQYF	TGTGCCTGGAGTATGGGCGGGCACACAGATACGCAGTATTTT
NA	15	TRBV5-6	NA	TRBJ1-1	CASSPDSRVNTEAFF	TGTGCCAGCAGCCCCGACTCACGAGTGAACACTGAAGCTTTCTTT
NA	13	TRBV5-6	TRBD1	TRBJ2-1	CARARDRGNEQFF	TGTGCCAGGGCCCGGGACAGGGGAAATGAGCAGTTCTTC
NA	12	TRBV30	NA	TRBJ2-7	CAWSVPQDEQYF	TGTGCCTGGAGTGTACCCCAGGACGAGCAGTACTTC
once	14	TRBV27	TRBD2	TRBJ2-7	CASGSGARYYEQYF	TGTGCCAGCGGCAGCGGGGCTCGTTACTACGAGCAGTACTTC
NA	16	TRBV27	TRBD1	TRBJ2-1	CASSLVDRGRVDEQFF	TGTGCCAGCAGCTTGGTGGACAGGGGTAGGGTCGATGAGCAGTTCTTC
NA	15	TRBV9	NA	TRBJ2-4	CASSSAGQTLNIQYF	TGTGCCAGCAGCTCAGCGGGACAGACCTTAAACATTCAGTACTTC
NA	15	TRBV6-1	NA	TRBJ2-1	CASSEAGGRGNEQFF	TGTGCCAGCAGTGAAGCTGGGGGCAGGGGTAATGAGCAGTTCTTC
NA	15	TRBV14	NA	TRBJ1-2	CASSQDHFQNYGYTF	TGTGCCAGCAGCCAAGATCACTTTCAGAACTATGGCTACACCTTC
NA	14	TRBV13	NA	TRBJ1-1	CASSLGLGVTEAFF	TGTGCCAGCAGCTTAGGCTTAGGGGTCACTGAAGCTTTCTTT
NA	12	TRBV28	NA	TRBJ2-1	CASALRGVGQFF	TGTGCCAGCGCATTAAGGGGGGTCGGGCAGTTCTTC
NA	16	TRBV12-3/TRBV12-4	NA	TRBJ2-7	CASSPRVAFESYEQYF	TGTGCCAGCAGTCCGCGAGTAGCCTTTGAATCCTACGAGCAGTACTTC
NA	13	TRBV9	NA	TRBJ2-7	CASSVATGGEQYF	TGTGCCAGCAGCGTAGCGACAGGTGGGGAGCAGTACTTC
NA	11	TRBV29-1	NA	TRBJ1-1	CSVLSNTEAFF	TGCAGCGTTCTTTCAAACACTGAAGCTTTCTTT
NA	13	TRBV13	NA	TRBJ2-5	CASSLKRGETQYF	TGTGCCAGCAGCTTAAAGCGAGGAGAGACCCAGTACTTC